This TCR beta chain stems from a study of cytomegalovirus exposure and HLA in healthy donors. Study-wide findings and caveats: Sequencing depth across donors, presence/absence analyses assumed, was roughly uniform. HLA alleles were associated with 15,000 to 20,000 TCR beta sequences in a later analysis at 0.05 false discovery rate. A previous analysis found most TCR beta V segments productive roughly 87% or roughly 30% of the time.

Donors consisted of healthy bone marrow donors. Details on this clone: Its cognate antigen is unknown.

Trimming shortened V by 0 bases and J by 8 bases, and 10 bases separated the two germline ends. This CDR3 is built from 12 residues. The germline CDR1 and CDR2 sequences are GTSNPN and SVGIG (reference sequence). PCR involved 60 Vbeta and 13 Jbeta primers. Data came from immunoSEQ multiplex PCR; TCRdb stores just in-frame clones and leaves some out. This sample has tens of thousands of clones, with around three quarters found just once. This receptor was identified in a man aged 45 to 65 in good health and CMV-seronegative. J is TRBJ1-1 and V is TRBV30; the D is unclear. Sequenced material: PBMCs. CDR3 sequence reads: CAWSVWEWEAFF. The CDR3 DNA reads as TGTGCCTGGAGTGTATGGGAGTGGGAAGCTTTCTTT.